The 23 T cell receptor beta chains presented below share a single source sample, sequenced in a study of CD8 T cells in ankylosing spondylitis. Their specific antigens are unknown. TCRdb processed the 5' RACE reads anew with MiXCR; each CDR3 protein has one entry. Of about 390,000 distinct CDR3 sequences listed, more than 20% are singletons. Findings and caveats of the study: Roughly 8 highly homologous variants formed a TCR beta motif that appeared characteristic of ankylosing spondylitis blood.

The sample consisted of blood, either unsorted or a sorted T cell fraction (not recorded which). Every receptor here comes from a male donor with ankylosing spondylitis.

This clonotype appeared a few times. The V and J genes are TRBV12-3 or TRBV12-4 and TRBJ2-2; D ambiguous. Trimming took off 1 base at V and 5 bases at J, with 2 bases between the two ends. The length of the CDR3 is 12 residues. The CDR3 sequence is CASSLVTGELFF. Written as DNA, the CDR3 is TGTGCCAGCAGTTTAGTTACCGGGGAGCTGTTTTTT.

CDR3 bases: TGCGCCAGCAGCCAAGGCAGGGCTTATGGTCACTATGGCTACACCTTC. This sequence encodes CASSQGRAYGHYGYTF. The J gene is TRBJ1-2, the V gene TRBV4-1; possibly TRBD1 for D (5 bases). V lost 1 base and J 3 bases, leaving 15 bases between the germline ends. Germline-derived CDR1 and CDR2 are MGHRA and YSYEKL. CDR3 length: 16 amino acids.

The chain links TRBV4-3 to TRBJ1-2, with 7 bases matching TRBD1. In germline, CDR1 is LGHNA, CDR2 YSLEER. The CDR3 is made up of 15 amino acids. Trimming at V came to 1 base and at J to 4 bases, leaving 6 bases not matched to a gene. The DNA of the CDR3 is TGCGCCAGCAGCCAAGCCCCGACAGGGTTCTATGGCTACACCTTC. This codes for CASSQAPTGFYGYTF.

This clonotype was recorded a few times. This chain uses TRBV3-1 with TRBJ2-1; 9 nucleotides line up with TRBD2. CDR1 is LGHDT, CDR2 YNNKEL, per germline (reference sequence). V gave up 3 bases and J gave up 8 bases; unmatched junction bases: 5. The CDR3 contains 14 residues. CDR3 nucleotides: TGTGCCAGCAGCCAGACGGGACTAGCCCATGAGCAGTTCTTC. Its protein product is CASSQTGLAHEQFF.

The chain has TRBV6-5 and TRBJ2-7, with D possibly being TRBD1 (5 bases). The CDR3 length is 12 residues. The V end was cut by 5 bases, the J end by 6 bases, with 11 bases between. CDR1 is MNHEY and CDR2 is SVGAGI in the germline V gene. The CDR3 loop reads CASSRSGIEQYF. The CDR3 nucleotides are TGTGCCAGCAGTAGATCAGGGATCGAGCAGTACTTC.

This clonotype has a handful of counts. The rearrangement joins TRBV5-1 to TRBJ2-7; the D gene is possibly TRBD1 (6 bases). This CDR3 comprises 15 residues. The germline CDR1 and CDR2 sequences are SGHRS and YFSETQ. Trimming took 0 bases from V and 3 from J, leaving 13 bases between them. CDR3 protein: CASSLGDTTVYEQYF. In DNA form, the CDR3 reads TGCGCCAGCAGCTTGGGGGACACAACCGTCTACGAGCAGTACTTC.

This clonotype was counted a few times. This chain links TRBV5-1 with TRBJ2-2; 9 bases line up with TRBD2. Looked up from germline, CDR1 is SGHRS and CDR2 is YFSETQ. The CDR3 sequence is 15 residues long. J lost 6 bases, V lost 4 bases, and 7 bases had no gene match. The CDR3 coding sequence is TGCGCCAGCAGCACTGGGACTAGCAAGGCCGGGGAGCTGTTTTTT. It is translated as CASSTGTSKAGELFF. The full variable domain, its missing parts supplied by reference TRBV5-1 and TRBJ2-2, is KAGVTQTPRYLIKTRGQQVTLSCSPISGHRSVSWYQQTPGQGLQFLFEYFSETQRNKGNFPGRFSGRQFSNSRSEMNVSTLELGDSALYLCASSTGTSKAGELFFGEGSRLTVL.

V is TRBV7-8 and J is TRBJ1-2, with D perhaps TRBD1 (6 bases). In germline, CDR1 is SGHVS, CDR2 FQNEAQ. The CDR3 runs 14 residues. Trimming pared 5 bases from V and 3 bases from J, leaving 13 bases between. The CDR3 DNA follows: TGTGCCAGCAGCACCAGGGGACCCGACTATGGCTACACCTTC. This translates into CASSTRGPDYGYTF.

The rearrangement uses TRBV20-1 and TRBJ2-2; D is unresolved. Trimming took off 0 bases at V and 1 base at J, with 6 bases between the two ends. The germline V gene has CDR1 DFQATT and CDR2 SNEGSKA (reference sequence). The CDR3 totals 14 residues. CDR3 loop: CSARDLGNTGELFF. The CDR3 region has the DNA TGCAGTGCTAGAGATTTGGGGAACACCGGGGAGCTGTTTTTT.

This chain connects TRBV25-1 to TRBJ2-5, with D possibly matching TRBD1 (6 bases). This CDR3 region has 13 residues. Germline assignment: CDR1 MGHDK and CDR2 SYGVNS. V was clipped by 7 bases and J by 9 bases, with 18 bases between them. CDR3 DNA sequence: TGTGCCAGCACTCACGGGACAAAGTGGTCCCAGTACTTC. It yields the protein CASTHGTKWSQYF.

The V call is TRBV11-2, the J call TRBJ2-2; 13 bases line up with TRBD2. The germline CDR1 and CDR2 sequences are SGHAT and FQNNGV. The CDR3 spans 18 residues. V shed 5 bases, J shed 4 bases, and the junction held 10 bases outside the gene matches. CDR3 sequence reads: CASSPGTSGVRSTGELFF. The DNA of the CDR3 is TGTGCCAGCAGCCCAGGGACTAGCGGGGTCCGTTCCACCGGGGAGCTGTTTTTT.

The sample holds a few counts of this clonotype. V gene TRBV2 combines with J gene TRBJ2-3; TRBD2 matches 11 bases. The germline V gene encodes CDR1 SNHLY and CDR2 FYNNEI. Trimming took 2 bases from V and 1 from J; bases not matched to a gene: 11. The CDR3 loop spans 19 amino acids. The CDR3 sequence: CASSERQLAGVSGTDTQYF. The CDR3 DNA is TGTGCCAGCAGTGAACGGCAACTAGCGGGAGTTTCAGGCACAGATACGCAGTATTTT.

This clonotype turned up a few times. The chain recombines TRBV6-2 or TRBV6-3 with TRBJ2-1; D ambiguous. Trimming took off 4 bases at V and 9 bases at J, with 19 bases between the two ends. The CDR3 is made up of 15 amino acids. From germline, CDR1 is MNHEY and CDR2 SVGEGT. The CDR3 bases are TGTGCCAGCAGTTTGATGCCCATTCCGAGAGCTGAGCAGTTCTTC. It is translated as CASSLMPIPRAEQFF.

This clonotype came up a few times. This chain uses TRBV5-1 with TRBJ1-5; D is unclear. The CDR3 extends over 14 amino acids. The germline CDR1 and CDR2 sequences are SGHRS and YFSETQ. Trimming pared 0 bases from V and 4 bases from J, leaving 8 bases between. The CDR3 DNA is TGCGCCAGCAGCTTGGGGCAGGAGAATCAGCCCCAGCATTTT. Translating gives CASSLGQENQPQHF.

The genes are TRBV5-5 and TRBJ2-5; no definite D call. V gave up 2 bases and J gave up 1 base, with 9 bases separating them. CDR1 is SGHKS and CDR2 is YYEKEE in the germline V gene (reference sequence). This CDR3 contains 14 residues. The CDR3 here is CASSLRLVQETQYF. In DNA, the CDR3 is TGTGCCAGCAGCTTACGACTGGTCCAAGAGACCCAGTACTTC.

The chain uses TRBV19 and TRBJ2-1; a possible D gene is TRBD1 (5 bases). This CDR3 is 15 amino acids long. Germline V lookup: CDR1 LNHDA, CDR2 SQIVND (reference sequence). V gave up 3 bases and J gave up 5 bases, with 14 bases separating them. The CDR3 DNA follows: TGTGCCAGTAGTATTATGGGGCCTCTCGACAATGAGCAGTTCTTC. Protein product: CASSIMGPLDNEQFF.

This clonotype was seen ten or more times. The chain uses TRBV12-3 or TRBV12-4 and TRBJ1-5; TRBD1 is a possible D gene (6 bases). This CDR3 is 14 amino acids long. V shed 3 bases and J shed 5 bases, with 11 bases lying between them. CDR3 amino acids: CASSFKGGDQPQHF. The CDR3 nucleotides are TGTGCCAGCAGTTTTAAAGGGGGTGATCAGCCCCAGCATTTT.

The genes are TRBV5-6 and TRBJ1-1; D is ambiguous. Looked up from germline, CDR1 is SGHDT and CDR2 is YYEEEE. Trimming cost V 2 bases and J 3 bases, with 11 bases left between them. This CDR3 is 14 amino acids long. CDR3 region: CASSFGSVYTEAFF. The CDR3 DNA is TGTGCCAGCAGCTTCGGCAGTGTCTACACTGAAGCTTTCTTT.

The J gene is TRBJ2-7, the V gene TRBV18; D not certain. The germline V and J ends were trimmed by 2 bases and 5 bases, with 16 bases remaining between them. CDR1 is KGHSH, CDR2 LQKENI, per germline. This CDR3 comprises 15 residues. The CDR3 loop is CASSPSGRRSNEQYF. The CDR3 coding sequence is TGTGCCAGCTCACCATCAGGACGGAGAAGCAACGAGCAGTACTTC.

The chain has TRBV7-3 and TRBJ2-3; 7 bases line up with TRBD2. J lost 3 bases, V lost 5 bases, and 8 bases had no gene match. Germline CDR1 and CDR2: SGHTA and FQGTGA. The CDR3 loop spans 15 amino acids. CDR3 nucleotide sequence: TGTGCCAGCAGCCCAAACGGACTAGGGACAGATACGCAGTATTTT. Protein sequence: CASSPNGLGTDTQYF.

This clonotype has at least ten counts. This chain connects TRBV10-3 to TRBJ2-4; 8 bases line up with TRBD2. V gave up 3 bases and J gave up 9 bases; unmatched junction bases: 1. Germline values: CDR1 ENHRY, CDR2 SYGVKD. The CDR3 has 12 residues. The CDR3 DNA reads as TGTGCCATCAGTGACGGGAGGGGCATTCAGTACTTC. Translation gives CAISDGRGIQYF.

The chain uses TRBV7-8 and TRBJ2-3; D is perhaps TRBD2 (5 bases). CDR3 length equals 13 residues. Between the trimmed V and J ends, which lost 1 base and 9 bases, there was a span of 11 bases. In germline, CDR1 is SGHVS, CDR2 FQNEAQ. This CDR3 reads CASSLVASHTQYF. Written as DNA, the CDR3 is TGTGCCAGCAGCTTAGTAGCTAGCCACACGCAGTATTTT.

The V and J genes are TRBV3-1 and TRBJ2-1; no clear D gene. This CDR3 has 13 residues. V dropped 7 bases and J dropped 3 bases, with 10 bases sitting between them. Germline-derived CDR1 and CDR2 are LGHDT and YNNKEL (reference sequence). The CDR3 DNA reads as TGTGCCAGCACCGCGTGGGGCTACAATGAGCAGTTCTTC. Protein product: CASTAWGYNEQFF.